This T cell receptor beta chain was identified in a study of cytomegalovirus exposure and HLA in healthy donors. The CDR3 covers 14 residues. Germline values: CDR1 SGHRS, CDR2 YFSETQ. Trimming stripped 2 bases from V and 0 bases from J, with 8 bases between. The PCR used 60 Vbeta and 13 Jbeta primers. The protocol was immunoSEQ multiplex PCR, while the TCRdb copy is restricted to in-frame clones and leaves out a portion. The sample consists of tens of thousands of clones, less than 85% of them appearing once. Points from the study as a whole: It was likely that a cluster of highly shared sequence variants was a sequencing artifact.

This clone was seen a few times. Its antigen is not identified. The rearrangement uses TRBV5-1 and TRBJ1-1, with D possibly matching TRBD1 (5 bases). This TCR derives from a man between 18 and 35 years old in good health and CMV-seronegative. Sequencing was done on a sample of PBMCs. The CDR3 loop reads CASSLTGLNTEAFF. The CDR3 DNA sequence: TGCGCCAGCAGCTTAACAGGTTTGAACACTGAAGCTTTCTTT.